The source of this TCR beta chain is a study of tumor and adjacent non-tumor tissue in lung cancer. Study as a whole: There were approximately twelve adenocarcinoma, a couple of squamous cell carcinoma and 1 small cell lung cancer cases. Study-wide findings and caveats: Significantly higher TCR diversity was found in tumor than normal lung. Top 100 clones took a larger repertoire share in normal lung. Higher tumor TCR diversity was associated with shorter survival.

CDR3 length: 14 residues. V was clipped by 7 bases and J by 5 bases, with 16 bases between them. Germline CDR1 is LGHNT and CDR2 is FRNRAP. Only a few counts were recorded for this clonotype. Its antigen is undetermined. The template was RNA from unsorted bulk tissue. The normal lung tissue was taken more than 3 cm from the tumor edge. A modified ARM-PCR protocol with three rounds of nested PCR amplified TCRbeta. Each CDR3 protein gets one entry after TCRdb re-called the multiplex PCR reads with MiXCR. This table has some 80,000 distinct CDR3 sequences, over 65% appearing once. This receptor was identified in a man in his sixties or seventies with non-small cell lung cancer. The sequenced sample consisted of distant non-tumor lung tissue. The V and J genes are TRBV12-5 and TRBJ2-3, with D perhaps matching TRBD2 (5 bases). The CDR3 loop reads CASAAGRNRDTQYF. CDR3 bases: TGTGCTAGTGCCGCGGGTCGGAACCGAGATACGCAGTATTTT.